This T cell receptor beta chain was sequenced for a study of blood T cell repertoires in COVID-19. Participants had their cohort set by participant-reported clinical history. Germline V gene data show CDR1 as SGDLS and CDR2 as YYNGEE. V dropped 0 bases and J dropped 1 base, with 6 bases sitting between them. This CDR3 has 14 amino acids. Per the original data handling: Using reference gene primer amplification, nucleated cell counts were estimated. Sequencing used immunoSEQ multiplex PCR; TCRdb keeps in-frame clones, though not all of them. The V and J calls and the clone size are those of that table, but D and trimming were determined from the DNA. Here the sample spans over 250,000 clones, over 85% being singletons.

This rearrangement joins TRBV9 to TRBJ2-3, with unresolved D. The sample taken for sequencing was PBMCs or T cells enriched from blood (not recorded which). This sequence was found in a man in his sixties who had recovered from COVID-19. CDR3 residues: CASSVARGTDTQYF. In nucleotides, the CDR3 is TGTGCCAGCAGCGTAGCGCGAGGCACAGATACGCAGTATTTT.